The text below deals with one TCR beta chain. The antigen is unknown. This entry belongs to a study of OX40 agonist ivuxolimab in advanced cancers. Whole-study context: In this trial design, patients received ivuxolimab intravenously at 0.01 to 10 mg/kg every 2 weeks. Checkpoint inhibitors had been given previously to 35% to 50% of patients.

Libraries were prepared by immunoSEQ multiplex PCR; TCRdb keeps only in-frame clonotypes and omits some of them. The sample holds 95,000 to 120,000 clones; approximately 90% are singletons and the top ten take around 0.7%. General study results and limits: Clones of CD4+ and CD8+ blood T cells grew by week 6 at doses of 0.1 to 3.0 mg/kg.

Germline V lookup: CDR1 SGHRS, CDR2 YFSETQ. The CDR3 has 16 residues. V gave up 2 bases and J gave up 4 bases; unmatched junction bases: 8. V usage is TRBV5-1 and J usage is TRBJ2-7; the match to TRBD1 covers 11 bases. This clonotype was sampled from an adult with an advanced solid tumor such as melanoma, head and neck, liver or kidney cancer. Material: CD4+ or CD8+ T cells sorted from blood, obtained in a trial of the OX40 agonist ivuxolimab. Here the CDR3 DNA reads TGCGCCAGCAGCTTCCTACCCGGGACAGGGGGATACGAGCAGTACTTC. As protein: CASSFLPGTGGYEQYF.